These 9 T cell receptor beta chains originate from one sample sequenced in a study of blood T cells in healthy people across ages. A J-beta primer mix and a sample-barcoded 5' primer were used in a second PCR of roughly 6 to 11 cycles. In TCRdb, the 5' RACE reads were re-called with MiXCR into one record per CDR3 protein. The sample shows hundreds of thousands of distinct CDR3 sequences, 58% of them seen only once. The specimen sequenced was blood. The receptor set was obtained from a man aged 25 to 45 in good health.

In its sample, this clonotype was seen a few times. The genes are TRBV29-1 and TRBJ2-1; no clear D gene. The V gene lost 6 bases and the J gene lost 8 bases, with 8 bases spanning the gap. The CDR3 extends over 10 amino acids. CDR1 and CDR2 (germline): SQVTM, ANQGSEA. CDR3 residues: CSVVSHEQFF. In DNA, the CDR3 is TGCAGCGTAGTTAGTCATGAGCAGTTCTTC.

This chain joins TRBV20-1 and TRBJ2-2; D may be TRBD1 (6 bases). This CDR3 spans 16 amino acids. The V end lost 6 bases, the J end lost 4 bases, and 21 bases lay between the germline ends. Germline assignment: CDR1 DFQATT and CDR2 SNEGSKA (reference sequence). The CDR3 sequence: CSAAQPRGTSTGELFF. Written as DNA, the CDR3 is TGCAGTGCCGCCCAGCCCAGGGGAACGAGCACCGGGGAGCTGTTTTTT.

The CDR3 DNA reads TGCAGCGCTCCCCCACGCGGGGGTAGGTTGGCTGAGCAGTTCTTC. Protein product: CSAPPRGGRLAEQFF. J is TRBJ2-1 and V is TRBV29-1; 7 nucleotides match TRBD2. Germline-derived CDR1 and CDR2 are SQVTM and ANQGSEA. This CDR3 region has 15 residues. Trimming cost V 7 bases and J 9 bases; bases outside gene matches: 18.

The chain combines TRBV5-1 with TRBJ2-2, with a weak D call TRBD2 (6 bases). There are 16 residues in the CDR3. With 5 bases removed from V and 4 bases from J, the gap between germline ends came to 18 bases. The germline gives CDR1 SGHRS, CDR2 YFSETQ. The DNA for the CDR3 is TGCGCCAGCAGGGTTCGTCGCGGGGTTTCCACCGGGGAGCTGTTTTTT. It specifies CASRVRRGVSTGELFF.

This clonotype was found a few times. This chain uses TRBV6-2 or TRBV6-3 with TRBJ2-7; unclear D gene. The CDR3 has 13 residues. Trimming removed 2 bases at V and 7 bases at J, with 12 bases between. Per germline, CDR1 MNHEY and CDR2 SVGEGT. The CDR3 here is CASSYKPNGEQYF. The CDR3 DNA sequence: TGTGCCAGCAGTTACAAGCCCAATGGTGAGCAGTACTTC.

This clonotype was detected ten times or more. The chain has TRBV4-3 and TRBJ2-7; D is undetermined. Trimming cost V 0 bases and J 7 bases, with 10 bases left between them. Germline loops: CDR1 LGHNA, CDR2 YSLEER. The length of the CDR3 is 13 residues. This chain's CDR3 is CASSQDLLNEQYF. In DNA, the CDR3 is TGCGCCAGCAGCCAAGATCTCTTGAATGAGCAGTACTTC.

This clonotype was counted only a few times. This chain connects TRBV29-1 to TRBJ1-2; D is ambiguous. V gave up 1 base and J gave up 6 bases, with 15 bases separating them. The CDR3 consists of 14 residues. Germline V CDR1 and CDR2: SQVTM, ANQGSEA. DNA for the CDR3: TGCAGCGTTGAAGGGAACAGACCCACGGATGGCTACACCTTC. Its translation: CSVEGNRPTDGYTF.

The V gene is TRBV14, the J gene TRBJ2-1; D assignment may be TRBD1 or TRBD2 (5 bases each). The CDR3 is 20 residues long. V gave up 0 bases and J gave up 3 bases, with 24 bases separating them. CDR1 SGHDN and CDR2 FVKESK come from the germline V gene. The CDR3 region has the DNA TGTGCCAGCAGCCAAGATGGGGCTAGCACTCCGGCCCGACGCTACAATGAGCAGTTCTTC. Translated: CASSQDGASTPARRYNEQFF.

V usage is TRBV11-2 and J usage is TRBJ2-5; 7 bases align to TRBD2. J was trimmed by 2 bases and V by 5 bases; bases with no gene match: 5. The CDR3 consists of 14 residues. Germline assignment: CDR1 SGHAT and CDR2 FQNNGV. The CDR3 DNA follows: TGTGCCAGCAGCCCCGGGGAGGGACAAGAGACCCAGTACTTC. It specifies CASSPGEGQETQYF.